Shown below are 3 T cell receptor beta chains from a single sample sequenced in a study of T cell repertoires in cytomegalovirus infection. One entry per CDR3 protein, called by TCRdb with MiXCR from the reads. Here the sample spans 250,000 to 300,000 distinct CDR3 sequences, approximately 15% being singletons. Sequencing was carried out using CD8+ T cells from PBMCs. These receptors came from a human donor in good health (CMV status not recorded). Some clones in this sample may be carry-over from other donors' samples.

This clonotype was recorded a few times. This sequence joins TRBV28 and TRBJ2-7, with D unclear. The CDR3 loop spans 15 amino acids. Trimming stripped 2 bases from V and 1 base from J, with 12 bases between. Germline V lookup: CDR1 MDHEN, CDR2 SYDVKM. CDR3 protein: CASSLPPLTSYEQYF. CDR3 bases: TGTGCCAGCAGTTTACCCCCTCTAACGTCCTACGAGCAGTACTTC.

This chain links TRBV6-8 with TRBJ1-1, with a possible D match to TRBD1 (5 bases). Looked up from germline, CDR1 is MNHGY and CDR2 is SAAAGT. CDR3 length: 13 residues. The V end was cut by 2 bases, the J end by 3 bases, with 7 bases between. The CDR3 sequence is CASSYDSYTEAFF. For the CDR3, the DNA is TGTGCCAGCAGTTACGACAGTTACACTGAAGCTTTCTTT.

This clonotype has more than one count but fewer than ten. V is TRBV20-1 and J is TRBJ2-7; TRBD2 matches 7 bases. V was pared by 3 bases and J by 5 bases, with 4 bases of the junction left unmatched. Germline CDR1 and CDR2: DFQATT and SNEGSKA (reference sequence). The CDR3 is 12 amino acids. The CDR3 sequence is CSARGRADEQYF. Written as DNA, the CDR3 is TGCAGTGCTAGGGGGAGGGCGGACGAGCAGTACTTC.